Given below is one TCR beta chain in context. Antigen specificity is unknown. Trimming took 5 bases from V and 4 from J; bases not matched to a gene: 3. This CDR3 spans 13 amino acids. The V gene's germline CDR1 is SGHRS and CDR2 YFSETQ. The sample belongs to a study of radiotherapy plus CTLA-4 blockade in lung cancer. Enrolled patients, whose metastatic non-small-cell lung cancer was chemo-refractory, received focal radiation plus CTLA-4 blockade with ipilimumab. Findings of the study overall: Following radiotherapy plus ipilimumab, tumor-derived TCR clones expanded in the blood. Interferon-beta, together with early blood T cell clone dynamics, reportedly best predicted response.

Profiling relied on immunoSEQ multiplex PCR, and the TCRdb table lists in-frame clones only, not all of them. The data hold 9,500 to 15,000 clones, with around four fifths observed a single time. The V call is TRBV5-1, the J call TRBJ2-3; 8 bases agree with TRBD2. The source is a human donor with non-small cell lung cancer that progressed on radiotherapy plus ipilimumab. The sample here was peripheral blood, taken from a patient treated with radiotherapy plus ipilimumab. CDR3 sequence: CASSSGAADTQYF. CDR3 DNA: TGCGCCAGCAGTAGCGGGGCGGCAGATACGCAGTATTTT.